These 26 T cell receptor beta chains originate from one sample sequenced in a study of blood T cell repertoires in COVID-19. Assay: immunoSEQ multiplex PCR; the TCRdb copy retains only in-frame clones and omits some. The sample shows some 700,000 clones, over 80% of them seen only once. Sequenced sample: peripheral blood. Every receptor here comes from a woman under 30 with acute or convalescent COVID-19.

The CDR3 DNA is TGTGCCAGCAGTTTGAAGGAGGATGGCTACACCTTC. Protein sequence: CASSLKEDGYTF. The chain couples TRBV12-3 or TRBV12-4 to TRBJ1-2; D not resolved. Trimming shortened V by 3 bases and J by 6 bases, and 8 bases separated the two germline ends. The CDR3 spans 12 residues.

This clone was seen just once. Its ends do not fully match the called genes, so a read error is possible. This chain links TRBV3-1 (or the pseudogene TRBV3-2) with TRBJ1-2; D not certain. The CDR3 totals 15 residues. CDR1 is LGHDT and CDR2 is YNNKEL in the germline V gene (reference sequence). CDR3 sequence reads: CASTQRSVANYGYTF. In DNA form, the CDR3 reads TGTGCCAGCACCCAAAGGAGTGTGGCCAACTATGGCTACACCTTC.

Turning to this clone: The junction departs from the called germline gene at one end, perhaps through a read error. The V and J genes are TRBV28 and TRBJ1-2; 9 bases are shared with TRBD1. The germline V gene has CDR1 MDHEN and CDR2 SYDVKM. The CDR3 loop spans 11 amino acids. CDR3 DNA: TGTGCCAGCAGTTTACGGGACAGGGTTCGTTTC. Encoded protein: CASSLRDRVRF.

The J gene is TRBJ1-4, the V gene TRBV7-9, with a possible D match to TRBD1 (5 bases). Trimming left V 5 bases short and J 7 bases short, with 14 bases between. Germline CDR1 reads SEHNR; CDR2 reads FQNEAQ (reference sequence). The CDR3 runs 14 residues. In nucleotides, the CDR3 is TGTGCCAGCAGCCCACCCCAGGGATCTGAAAAACTGTTTTTT. The encoded protein is CASSPPQGSEKLFF.

This rearrangement joins TRBV5-6 to TRBJ2-1, with a tentative D call TRBD1 (6 bases). Germline V CDR1 and CDR2: SGHDT, YYEEEE. V lost 5 bases and J lost 10, with 16 bases in between. The CDR3 extends over 13 amino acids. As DNA, the CDR3 is TGTGCCAGCAGTACGACAGGAGGAATAGAGCAGTTCTTC. The encoded protein is CASSTTGGIEQFF. Variable domain in full (rest from reference TRBV5-6 and TRBJ2-1): DAGVTQSPTHLIKTRGQQVTLRCSPKSGHDTVSWYQQALGQGPQFIFQYYEEEERQRGNFPDRFSGHQFPNYSSELNVNALLLGDSALYLCASSTTGGIEQFFGPGTRLTVL.

The CDR3 here is CASSALSGANVLTF. DNA for the CDR3: TGTGCCAGCAGTGCACTCTCTGGGGCCAACGTCCTGACTTTC. The V call is TRBV25-1, the J call TRBJ2-6; D is undetermined. V gave up 4 bases and J gave up 0 bases, with 4 bases separating them. The CDR3 spans 14 residues. The germline gives CDR1 MGHDK, CDR2 SYGVNS.

The V call is TRBV2, the J call TRBJ2-2; 11 bases fit TRBD1. The CDR3 is 16 residues long. The junction had 6 bases not matched to a gene; V was cut back by 7 bases and J by 2 bases. The germline V gene encodes CDR1 SNHLY and CDR2 FYNNEI. The CDR3 region has the DNA TGTGCCAGCAAACGGACAGGGGGCCCCAACACCGGGGAGCTGTTTTTT. Protein product: CASKRTGGPNTGELFF.

This clone occurred a few times. The chain employs TRBV25-1 and TRBJ1-3; tentative D call: TRBD1 (6 bases). The CDR3 runs 18 residues. V was clipped by 3 bases and J by 2 bases, with 20 bases between them. Germline V gene lookup returns CDR1 MGHDK and CDR2 SYGVNS. CDR3 residues: CASSDLRKGDSTGNTIYF. The CDR3 nucleotides read TGTGCCAGCAGTGATTTGAGAAAGGGGGATTCAACTGGAAACACCATATATTTT.

This clone was seen more than once but under ten times. The rearrangement joins TRBV11-2 to TRBJ1-1; 7 nucleotides line up with TRBD1. This CDR3 region has 17 residues. Germline V lookup: CDR1 SGHAT, CDR2 FQNNGV. V gave up 0 bases and J gave up 3 bases; unmatched junction bases: 10. The CDR3 coding sequence is TGTGCCAGCAGCTTAGACGGCCGTAGGACAGGAGACACTGAAGCTTTCTTT. It yields the protein CASSLDGRRTGDTEAFF.

This chain links TRBV28 with TRBJ1-4, with TRBD1 identical over 9 bases. Trimming at V came to 5 bases and at J to 0 bases, leaving 4 bases not matched to a gene. This CDR3 has 16 residues. Germline CDR1 is MDHEN and CDR2 is SYDVKM. CDR3 DNA: TGTGCCAGCAGTCCGACAGGGGGGACAACTAATGAAAAACTGTTTTTT. This encodes CASSPTGGTTNEKLFF. Using reference TRBV28 and TRBJ1-4 for the parts outside the CDR3, the full variable domain is DVKVTQSSRYLVKRTGEKVFLECVQDMDHENMFWYRQDPGLGLRLIYFSYDVKMKEKGDIPEGYSVSREKKERFSLILESASTNQTSMYLCASSPTGGTTNEKLFFGSGTQLSVL.

The rearrangement joins TRBV7-9 to TRBJ1-2; 7 nucleotides match TRBD1. Germline CDR1 is SEHNR and CDR2 is FQNEAQ (reference sequence). Unmatched junction bases numbered 7, after V lost 2 bases and J lost 7 bases. CDR3 length equals 14 residues. The chain's CDR3 is CASSLPQGPGGYTF. As DNA, the CDR3 is TGTGCCAGCAGCTTACCACAGGGGCCGGGTGGCTACACCTTC.

CDR3 sequence (DNA): TGTGCCAGCAGCTTTGACAGAGCCCGGGAGCTGTTTTTT. Translating it yields CASSFDRARELFF. V usage is TRBV5-4 and J usage is TRBJ2-2; tentatively, D is TRBD1 (5 bases). Germline V gives CDR1 SGHNT, CDR2 YYREEE (reference sequence). The CDR3 runs to 13 residues. V was shortened by 2 bases and J by 9 bases, with 11 bases between the two germline ends.

J is TRBJ1-2 and V is TRBV1. TRBV1 is recorded as a pseudogene. The CDR3 runs 17 residues. The CDR3 protein is CTSSQRLHGGGEDGYTF. In DNA, the CDR3 is TGCACCAGCAGCCAACGCCTTCACGGGGGGGGAGAAGATGGCTACACCTTC.

This chain connects TRBV6-5 to TRBJ2-1; D perhaps matches TRBD1 (6 bases). CDR3 size: 13 residues. V was cut by 6 bases and J by 4 bases, with 10 bases left in between. Germline V CDR1 and CDR2: MNHEY, SVGAGI. This chain's CDR3 is CASRITGYNEQFF. DNA of the CDR3: TGTGCCAGCAGAATTACAGGGTACAATGAGCAGTTCTTC.

This clone has only a few counts. This sequence joins TRBV12-3 or TRBV12-4 and TRBJ1-2, with a tentative D call TRBD1 (6 bases). The CDR3 covers 13 residues. Trimming took 4 bases from V and 7 from J, leaving 13 bases between them. Here the CDR3 DNA reads TGTGCCAGCAGTTCACTCAGAGGGGGTGGCTACACCTTC. Translating it yields CASSSLRGGGYTF.

For this clone: The sample holds other DNA sequences that translate to the same CDR3. The chain carries TRBV7-9 and TRBJ2-7; D is possibly TRBD2 (6 bases). The CDR3 sequence is 13 residues long. Germline lookup yields CDR1 SEHNR and CDR2 FQNEAQ (reference sequence). V dropped 4 bases and J dropped 0 bases, with 7 bases sitting between them. In DNA, the CDR3 is TGTGCCAGCAGCTCCGGGAGCTCCTACGAGCAGTACTTC. This translates into CASSSGSSYEQYF.

The DNA of the CDR3 is TGTGCCAGCAGCTTAAAGGGGCTGAATGAAAAACTGTTTTTT. Translated, it gives CASSLKGLNEKLFF. The chain couples TRBV7-4 to TRBJ1-4; a weak D match, TRBD1 (5 bases). Germline V lookup: CDR1 SGHVT, CDR2 SQSDAQ. This CDR3 comprises 14 residues. Trimming shortened V by 2 bases and J by 5 bases, and 9 bases separated the two germline ends. Based on the CDR3 plus reference TRBV7-4 and TRBJ1-4, the full variable domain is GAGVSQSPRYKVAKRGRDVALRCDSISGHVTLYWYRQTLGQGSEVLTYSQSDAQRDKSGRPSGRFSAERPERSVSTLKIQRTEQGDSAVYLCASSLKGLNEKLFFGSGTQLSVL.

V gene TRBV27 combines with J gene TRBJ1-2; the D gene is possibly TRBD1 (5 bases). Trimming removed 8 bases from V and 1 base from J, with 11 bases in between. The CDR3 totals 13 residues. CDR1 and CDR2 (germline): MNHEY, SMNVEV (reference sequence). The DNA of the CDR3 is TGTGCCAGCGGACACGGACATAACTATGGCTACACCTTC. Protein: CASGHGHNYGYTF.

The V call is TRBV21-1, the J call TRBJ1-1; TRBD1, the table's D call, lacks a check against the DNA. TRBV21-1 is a pseudogene. The CDR3 runs to 16 residues. CDR3 nucleotide sequence: TGTGCCAGCAGCCGAGACAGGCACACTCAGAACACTGAAGCTTTCTTT. It encodes CASSRDRHTQNTEAFF.

The genes are TRBV12-5 and TRBJ2-5; 9 bases agree with TRBD1. Germline CDR1 and CDR2: LGHNT and FRNRAP. This CDR3 contains 18 residues. Trimming removed 5 bases from V and 4 bases from J; junction bases left unmatched: 17. The CDR3 nucleotides are TGTGCTAGTGGTCCCTGGACAGGGGTTGGACCCACGTTAGAGACCCAGTACTTC. Translated: CASGPWTGVGPTLETQYF. The whole variable domain, filled in from reference TRBV12-5 and TRBJ2-5, reads DARVTQTPRHKVTEMGQEVTMRCQPILGHNTVFWYRQTMMQGLELLAYFRNRAPLDDSGMPKDRFSAEMPDATLATLKIQPSEPRDSAVYFCASGPWTGVGPTLETQYFGPGTRLLVL.

The rearrangement joins TRBV5-1 to TRBJ1-2, with D perhaps TRBD1 (5 bases). The CDR3 consists of 14 residues. Trimming took off 4 bases at V and 8 bases at J, with 18 bases between the two ends. The germline CDR1 and CDR2 sequences are SGHRS and YFSETQ. Written as DNA, the CDR3 is TGCGCCAGCAGCGCAGGGACTCTGGTTTGGGGCTACACCTTC. Its protein is CASSAGTLVWGYTF.

This chain uses TRBV5-5 with TRBJ1-6; the D gene is possibly TRBD1 (6 bases). Between the trimmed V and J ends, which lost 1 base and 7 bases, there was a span of 15 bases. CDR1 is SGHKS and CDR2 is YYEKEE in the germline V gene (reference sequence). This CDR3 contains 16 residues. This CDR3 is CASSLFQGNYNSPLHF. In DNA, the CDR3 is TGTGCCAGCAGCTTGTTTCAGGGGAACTACAATTCACCCCTCCACTTT.

The chain carries TRBV3-1 (or the pseudogene TRBV3-2) and TRBJ1-1; D remains unclear. The CDR3 length is 11 residues. V lost 8 bases, J lost 7 bases, and 11 bases lay in between. In germline, CDR1 is LGHDT, CDR2 YNNKEL (reference sequence). CDR3 sequence reads: CASVGGGEAFF. CDR3 coding DNA: TGTGCCAGCGTGGGTGGCGGTGAAGCTTTCTTT.

J is TRBJ2-7 and V is TRBV7-8, with D possibly being TRBD1 (6 bases). The CDR3 is 13 residues long. From germline, CDR1 is SGHVS and CDR2 FQNEAQ. V lost 4 bases, J lost 6 bases, and 13 bases lay in between. Here the CDR3 DNA reads TGTGCCAGCAGCTCGGGACGAGGGGGCGAGCAGTACTTC. It is translated as CASSSGRGGEQYF.

The rearrangement joins TRBV7-2 to TRBJ2-3; a possible D gene is TRBD1 (8 bases). Germline V gives CDR1 SGHTA, CDR2 FQGNSA. This CDR3 spans 16 amino acids. V gave up 5 bases and J gave up 1 base, with 16 bases separating them. CDR3 coding DNA: TGTGCCAGCAGCCCCGGGGGGACAGGCCGCACAGATACGCAGTATTTT. This translates into CASSPGGTGRTDTQYF.

Worth noting for this clone: Other DNA sequences in this sample translate to the same CDR3. The CDR3, as DNA: TGTGCCAGCAGCCAGGCGGGGAGCTCCTACGAGCAGTACTTC. It encodes CASSQAGSSYEQYF. V usage is TRBV3-1 (or the pseudogene TRBV3-2) and J usage is TRBJ2-7; tentative D call: TRBD2 (6 bases). V was shortened by 3 bases and J by 0 bases, with 9 bases between the two germline ends. Germline V gene lookup returns CDR1 LGHDT and CDR2 YNNKEL (reference sequence). The CDR3 contains 14 residues.